The 27 T cell receptor beta chains below all came from one sample that was sequenced in a study of blood T cell repertoires in COVID-19. The data were produced by immunoSEQ multiplex PCR, yet TCRdb's version contains in-frame clones alone and is incomplete. This table holds roughly 140,000 clones, more than 75% found once. The sequenced sample was peripheral blood. Receptors were obtained from a man aged 70-80 years with acute or convalescent COVID-19.

This chain uses TRBV13 with TRBJ2-1; D is possibly TRBD1 (6 bases). Trimming pared 7 bases from V and 0 bases from J, leaving 16 bases between. CDR3 size: 16 residues. CDR1 is PRHDT, CDR2 FYEKMQ, per germline (reference sequence). The CDR3 protein is CASTNAGGNSYNEQFF. For the CDR3, the DNA is TGTGCCAGCACCAACGCTGGGGGCAACTCCTACAATGAGCAGTTCTTC.

The chain uses TRBV7-6 and TRBJ2-5; 11 nucleotides align to TRBD1. J gave up 5 bases and V 4 bases, and 6 bases lay outside the gene matches. The CDR3 totals 15 residues. Germline V CDR1 and CDR2: SGHVS, FNYEAQ. The CDR3 bases are TGTGCCAGCAGCTCAGGACAGGGGGCGACGGAGACCCAGTACTTC. Translation gives CASSSGQGATETQYF.

CDR3 nucleotides: TGTGCCAGTAGTAACGGACAGGGGGCGCGAGGAAACACCATATATTTT. Protein product: CASSNGQGARGNTIYF. J is TRBJ1-3 and V is TRBV19; 11 bases fit TRBD1. Germline CDR1 LNHDA, CDR2 SQIVND (reference sequence). This CDR3 has 16 residues. V was pared by 4 bases and J by 4 bases, with 6 bases of the junction left unmatched. Supplemented by reference TRBV19 and TRBJ1-3, the full variable domain reads DGGITQSPKYLFRKEGQNVTLSCEQNLNHDAMYWYRQDPGQGLRLIYYSQIVNDFQKGDIAEGYSVSREKKESFPLTVTSAQKNPTAFYLCASSNGQGARGNTIYFGEGSWLTVV.

The rearrangement links TRBV7-9 to TRBJ1-1; 7 positions match TRBD1. With V trimmed by 1 base and J by 1 base, 3 bases remained unmatched. Germline V gene lookup returns CDR1 SEHNR and CDR2 FQNEAQ (reference sequence). The CDR3 length is 15 residues. The CDR3 region is CASSLGDRENTEAFF. The CDR3 bases are TGTGCCAGCAGCTTAGGAGACAGGGAGAACACTGAAGCTTTCTTT.

This sequence joins TRBV18 and TRBJ2-7; 8 bases line up with TRBD1. V dropped 8 bases and J dropped 5; count of bases not matched to a gene: 8. The CDR3 is 13 amino acids. CDR1 and CDR2 (germline): KGHSH, LQKENI. The CDR3 DNA follows: TGTGCCAGCGCAGGGGGCGCGCCCCACGAGCAGTACTTC. Protein sequence: CASAGGAPHEQYF.

The rearrangement links TRBV27 to TRBJ1-5; no clear D. Trimming removed 6 bases from V and 6 bases from J, with 15 bases in between. Germline lookup yields CDR1 MNHEY and CDR2 SMNVEV (reference sequence). CDR3 length equals 14 residues. The DNA of the CDR3 is TGTGCCAGCAGCTCCCCGGGAATAGGTCAGCCCCAGCATTTT. This encodes CASSSPGIGQPQHF.

This chain links TRBV6-5 with TRBJ1-5; 8 bases match TRBD1. Per germline, CDR1 MNHEY and CDR2 SVGAGI. The CDR3 is 15 residues long. The V gene end was trimmed by 6 bases and the J gene end by 7 bases; junction bases not matched to a gene: 11. In DNA form, the CDR3 reads TGTGCCAGCAGAGCCCGGACAGGGAATCAGCAGCCCCAGCATTTT. Protein product: CASRARTGNQQPQHF.

This chain joins TRBV7-9 and TRBJ1-3; possible D gene TRBD1, 6 bases. V gave up 2 bases and J gave up 0 bases, with 11 bases separating them. From germline, CDR1 is SEHNR and CDR2 FQNEAQ (reference sequence). The CDR3 runs to 16 residues. The DNA for the CDR3 is TGTGCCAGCAGCTTATCAGGGGCCTACTCTGGAAACACCATATATTTT. Its protein product is CASSLSGAYSGNTIYF.

V and J are TRBV6-5 and TRBJ2-1; D possibly corresponds to TRBD1 (6 bases). The CDR3 length is 14 residues. V was pared by 3 bases and J by 7 bases, with 13 bases between. Germline-derived CDR1 and CDR2 are MNHEY and SVGAGI. The CDR3 loop is CASSYSRGPNEQFF. In DNA, the CDR3 is TGTGCCAGCAGTTATAGCAGGGGACCTAATGAGCAGTTCTTC.

V is TRBV27 and J is TRBJ2-7; D uncertain. The CDR3 length is 15 residues. Germline CDR1 and CDR2: MNHEY and SMNVEV (reference sequence). V was cut by 5 bases and J by 2 bases, with 16 bases left in between. The CDR3 nucleotides read TGTGCCAGCAGTACCGCTCTGGGCCCCACCTACGAGCAGTACTTC. It specifies CASSTALGPTYEQYF.

This clone was counted at least ten times. Within the sample, other DNA sequences also encode this same CDR3. The V call is TRBV19, the J call TRBJ1-1; 9 nucleotides match TRBD1. CDR1 is LNHDA and CDR2 is SQIVND in the germline V gene (reference sequence). The CDR3 is 15 residues long. Unmatched junction bases numbered 3, after V lost 4 bases and J lost 0 bases. CDR3 residues: CASSTRDRVNTEAFF. DNA of the CDR3: TGTGCCAGTAGTACCCGGGACAGGGTGAACACTGAAGCTTTCTTT.

V is TRBV24-1 and J is TRBJ2-2, with 10 bases lining up with TRBD2. CDR3 length: 17 amino acids. Trimming removed 4 bases from V and 5 bases from J; junction bases left unmatched: 9. The germline V gene encodes CDR1 KGHDR and CDR2 SFDVKD. The CDR3 is CATSDPHSGRPTGELFF. CDR3 DNA: TGTGCCACCAGTGACCCCCATAGCGGGAGGCCAACCGGGGAGCTGTTTTTT.

This chain links TRBV7-2 with TRBJ2-7; no clear D. V lost 8 bases to trimming and J lost 0 bases, with 11 bases between them. Germline V CDR1 and CDR2: SGHTA, FQGNSA. CDR3 length: 13 amino acids. CDR3 DNA: TGTGCCAGCTCCCGGCGGAACTCCTACGAGCAGTACTTC. It specifies CASSRRNSYEQYF.

The V call is TRBV5-1, the J call TRBJ2-7; 8 bases are a match to TRBD1. With 0 bases clipped from V and 7 bases from J, the junction kept 9 bases outside the gene matches. This CDR3 comprises 15 residues. The germline gives CDR1 SGHRS, CDR2 YFSETQ. CDR3 DNA sequence: TGCGCCAGCAGCTTGGATGGGCAGGGGGCGCGAGAGCAGTACTTC. Protein sequence: CASSLDGQGAREQYF.

This clone has more than one count but fewer than ten. V usage is TRBV9 and J usage is TRBJ2-2; D is undetermined. The CDR3 length is 14 residues. V lost 3 bases and J 6 bases, leaving 12 bases between the germline ends. Germline V gene data show CDR1 as SGDLS and CDR2 as YYNGEE. CDR3 nucleotide sequence: TGTGCCAGCAGCGAGCAGTGGGCCGCCGGGGAGCTGTTTTTT. Translated: CASSEQWAAGELFF. Together with reference TRBV9 and TRBJ2-2, the CDR3 gives the full variable domain: DSGVTQTPKHLITATGQRVTLRCSPRSGDLSVYWYQQSLDQGLQFLIQYYNGEERAKGNILERFSAQQFPDLHSELNLSSLELGDSALYFCASSEQWAAGELFFGEGSRLTVL.

The rearrangement uses TRBV5-1 and TRBJ2-2; TRBD2 matches at 11 bases. CDR3 length: 15 amino acids. J gave up 5 bases and V 1 base, and 1 base lay outside the gene matches. CDR1 is SGHRS, CDR2 YFSETQ, per germline. The CDR3 sequence is CASSLTSGSTGELFF. In DNA form, the CDR3 reads TGCGCCAGCAGCTTGACTAGCGGGAGTACCGGGGAGCTGTTTTTT.

The gene calls are TRBV2 and TRBJ2-1; TRBD2 might be the D (5 bases). The CDR3 is 12 amino acids. Trimming stripped 0 bases from V and 10 bases from J, with 7 bases between. Germline V lookup: CDR1 SNHLY, CDR2 FYNNEI. The CDR3 DNA is TGTGCCAGCAGTGAAGCCGGGAACGAGCAGTTCTTC. Translating it yields CASSEAGNEQFF.

The chain uses TRBV15 and TRBJ1-5; D unresolved. The V gene's germline CDR1 is LNHNV and CDR2 YYDKDF (reference sequence). Between the trimmed V and J ends, which lost 5 bases and 1 base, there was a span of 6 bases. CDR3 length: 13 residues. The CDR3 bases are TGTGCCACCAGCTCCCGGAGCAATCAGCCCCAGCATTTT. The encoded protein is CATSSRSNQPQHF.

The chain couples TRBV6-5 to TRBJ2-7; 9 bases fit TRBD1. This CDR3 contains 14 residues. V lost 5 bases and J lost 4; bases outside the gene matches: 6. Germline values: CDR1 MNHEY, CDR2 SVGAGI. The CDR3 DNA sequence: TGTGCCAGCAGTCGCTCCGGACAGGGGTACGAGCAGTACTTC. This codes for CASSRSGQGYEQYF.

The rearrangement uses TRBV3-1 (or the pseudogene TRBV3-2) and TRBJ1-1; a possible D gene is TRBD1 (6 bases). V lost 2 bases and J lost 7, with 8 bases in between. Germline V CDR1 and CDR2: LGHDT, YNNKEL (reference sequence). CDR3 length equals 12 residues. Written as DNA, the CDR3 is TGTGCCAGCAGCCAAAGAGGGGGTGAAGCTTTCTTT. It yields the protein CASSQRGGEAFF.

The V and J genes are TRBV3-1 (or the pseudogene TRBV3-2) and TRBJ1-2, with 8 bases matching TRBD1. Per the germline V gene, CDR1 is LGHDT and CDR2 is YNNKEL (reference sequence). With 5 bases clipped from V and 2 bases from J, the junction kept 7 bases outside the gene matches. The CDR3 sequence is 15 residues long. The CDR3 sequence: CASSLPGGPNYGYTF. CDR3 nucleotide sequence: TGTGCCAGCAGCTTGCCAGGGGGCCCAAACTATGGCTACACCTTC.

The J gene is TRBJ2-7, the V gene TRBV2; no clear D gene. V lost 4 bases and J lost 3, with 7 bases in between. The CDR3 totals 12 residues. Germline V gives CDR1 SNHLY, CDR2 FYNNEI. CDR3 amino acids: CASSGQIYEQYF. The DNA for the CDR3 is TGTGCCAGCAGTGGGCAGATCTACGAGCAGTACTTC.

This chain connects TRBV19 to TRBJ1-4; D perhaps matches TRBD1 (6 bases). V gave up 3 bases and J gave up 0 bases, with 11 bases separating them. Germline loops: CDR1 LNHDA, CDR2 SQIVND (reference sequence). There are 16 residues in the CDR3. The CDR3 region has the DNA TGTGCCAGTAGTATTGGACAGCTCGCAACTAATGAAAAACTGTTTTTT. Translating gives CASSIGQLATNEKLFF.

The chain employs TRBV30 and TRBJ1-3; D gene ambiguous. The CDR3 consists of 13 residues. V was pared by 3 bases and J by 6 bases, with 12 bases between. CDR1 GTSNPN and CDR2 SVGIG come from the germline V gene (reference sequence). CDR3 coding DNA: TGTGCCTGGAGGCGTAAGGGAGAAAACACCATATATTTT. Protein sequence: CAWRRKGENTIYF.

The chain joins TRBV19 to TRBJ2-7; 7 bases match TRBD1. The germline V gene has CDR1 LNHDA and CDR2 SQIVND (reference sequence). V was clipped by 6 bases and J by 5 bases; unmatched bases: 7. This CDR3 has 13 amino acids. The CDR3 loop is CASRRQGSDEQYF. The CDR3 bases are TGTGCCAGTAGAAGACAGGGTTCGGACGAGCAGTACTTC.

The rearrangement uses TRBV24-1 and TRBJ2-5, with 7 bases aligning to TRBD1. The germline V gene encodes CDR1 KGHDR and CDR2 SFDVKD. Trimming at V came to 4 bases and at J to 3 bases, leaving 7 bases not matched to a gene. This CDR3 has 15 residues. The CDR3 protein is CATSESGTEKETQYF. DNA of the CDR3: TGTGCCACCAGTGAATCCGGGACAGAAAAAGAGACCCAGTACTTC.

This clone has only one observation. The chain is built from TRBV28 and TRBJ1-3; possibly TRBD1 for D (6 bases). Trimming cost V 6 bases and J 4 bases, with 13 bases left between them. Looked up from germline, CDR1 is MDHEN and CDR2 is SYDVKM. The CDR3 has 14 amino acids. In DNA form, the CDR3 reads TGTGCCAGCAGCCGGACAGACCTCGGAAACACCATATATTTT. It translates to CASSRTDLGNTIYF.